These 9 T cell receptor beta chains were all obtained from the same sample, sequenced in a study of blood T cell repertoires in COVID-19. Measured with immunoSEQ multiplex PCR; TCRdb has only the in-frame clones, and not every one. The sample carries around 150,000 clones, 75% to 90% recorded once. Input material: peripheral blood. The receptors stem from a woman aged 80 or older with active or convalescent COVID-19.

The chain couples TRBV7-3 to TRBJ1-1; D possibly corresponds to TRBD1 (5 bases). This CDR3 has 13 residues. Germline V gives CDR1 SGHTA, CDR2 FQGTGA. V dropped 5 bases and J dropped 3 bases, with 10 bases sitting between them. In nucleotides, the CDR3 is TGTGCCAGCAGCCAGCGGGGGGACACTGAAGCTTTCTTT. Amino acid sequence: CASSQRGDTEAFF.

The chain combines TRBV6-6 with TRBJ1-6, with 9 bases fitting TRBD1. Germline assignment: CDR1 MNHNY and CDR2 SVGAGI (reference sequence). The V and J ends lost 6 bases and 9 bases, in that order; junction bases with no gene match: 6. The CDR3 is 14 amino acids. DNA of the CDR3: TGTGCCAGCAGCTGGACAGGGGAAGGTTCACCCCTCCACTTT. This encodes CASSWTGEGSPLHF.

This chain links TRBV5-1 with TRBJ1-1, with 11 bases aligning to TRBD1. With V trimmed by 6 bases and J by 1 base, 5 bases remained unmatched. Germline values: CDR1 SGHRS, CDR2 YFSETQ. The CDR3 sequence is 15 residues long. The CDR3 DNA reads as TGCGCCAGCACCGCCGGGACAGGGGGGAACACTGAAGCTTTCTTT. Its translation is CASTAGTGGNTEAFF.

Here the CDR3 reads CASSFVGGELFF. CDR3 coding DNA: TGTGCCAGCAGCTTCGTCGGCGGGGAGCTGTTTTTT. The chain recombines TRBV7-8 with TRBJ2-2; D remains unclear. Per germline, CDR1 SGHVS and CDR2 FQNEAQ. This CDR3 comprises 12 residues. V lost 3 bases, J lost 7 bases, and 6 bases lay in between.

The genes are TRBV11-3 and TRBJ1-1; D call uncertain. Trimming removed 1 base from V and 5 bases from J, with 8 bases in between. CDR1 SGHNT and CDR2 YENEEA come from the germline V gene. The CDR3 is 13 residues long. The CDR3 sequence is CASSLGSGTEAFF. Here the CDR3 DNA reads TGTGCCAGCAGCTTAGGTTCAGGAACTGAAGCTTTCTTT.

J is TRBJ1-4 and V is TRBV27, with 7 positions matching TRBD1. V shed 6 bases and J 8 bases; nucleotides not matched to a gene: 9. There are 14 residues in the CDR3. Germline assignment: CDR1 MNHEY and CDR2 SMNVEV (reference sequence). CDR3: CASSQQGWGEKLFF. DNA for the CDR3: TGTGCCAGCAGCCAACAGGGGTGGGGGGAAAAACTGTTTTTT.

This clone was found a few times. The CDR3 loop is CASSVTEGMNQPQHF. DNA of the CDR3: TGTGCCAGCAGCGTAACGGAGGGGATGAATCAGCCCCAGCATTTT. The V gene is TRBV9, the J gene TRBJ1-5; D is perhaps TRBD1 (5 bases). V shed 1 base and J shed 4 bases, with 12 bases lying between them. Germline-derived CDR1 and CDR2 are SGDLS and YYNGEE. This CDR3 region has 15 residues. Combining the CDR3 with reference TRBV9 and TRBJ1-5 gives the whole variable domain DSGVTQTPKHLITATGQRVTLRCSPRSGDLSVYWYQQSLDQGLQFLIQYYNGEERAKGNILERFSAQQFPDLHSELNLSSLELGDSALYFCASSVTEGMNQPQHFGDGTRLSIL.

This CDR3 reads CASSPPGPTTYNEQFF. As DNA, the CDR3 is TGTGCCAGCTCACCACCGGGGCCAACCACCTACAATGAGCAGTTCTTC. This chain uses TRBV18 with TRBJ2-1, with D possibly being TRBD1 (5 bases). V was shortened by 0 bases and J by 2 bases, with 11 bases between the two germline ends. Per the germline V gene, CDR1 is KGHSH and CDR2 is LQKENI. There are 16 residues in the CDR3.

CDR3 amino acids: CASSPGQGGWKTFF. The CDR3 nucleotides are TGTGCCAGCAGTCCAGGACAGGGAGGATGGAAGACTTTCTTT. This chain connects TRBV27 to TRBJ1-1; 8 positions agree with TRBD1. The CDR3 length is 14 residues. The germline V gene encodes CDR1 MNHEY and CDR2 SMNVEV (reference sequence). V trimming: 5 bases; J trimming: 12 bases; junction bases outside the gene matches: 14.